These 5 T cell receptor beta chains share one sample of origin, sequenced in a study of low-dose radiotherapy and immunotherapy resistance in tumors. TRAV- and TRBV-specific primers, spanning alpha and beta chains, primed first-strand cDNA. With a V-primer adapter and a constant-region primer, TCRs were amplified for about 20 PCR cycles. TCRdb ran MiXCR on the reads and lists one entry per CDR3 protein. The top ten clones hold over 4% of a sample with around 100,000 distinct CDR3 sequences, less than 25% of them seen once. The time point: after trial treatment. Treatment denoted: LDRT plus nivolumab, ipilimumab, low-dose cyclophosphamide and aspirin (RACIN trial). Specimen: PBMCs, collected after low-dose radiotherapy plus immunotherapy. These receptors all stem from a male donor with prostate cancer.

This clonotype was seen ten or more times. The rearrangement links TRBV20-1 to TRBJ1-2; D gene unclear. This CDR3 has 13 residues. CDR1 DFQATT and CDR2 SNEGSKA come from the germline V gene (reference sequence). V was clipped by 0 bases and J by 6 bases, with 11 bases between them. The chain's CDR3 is CSARDAASDGYTF. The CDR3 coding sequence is TGCAGTGCTAGAGACGCGGCTTCCGATGGCTACACCTTC.

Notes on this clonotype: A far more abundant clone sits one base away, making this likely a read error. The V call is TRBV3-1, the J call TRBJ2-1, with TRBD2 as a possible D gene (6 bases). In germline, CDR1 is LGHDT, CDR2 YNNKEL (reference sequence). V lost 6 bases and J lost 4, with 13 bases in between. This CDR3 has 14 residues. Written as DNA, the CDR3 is TGTGCCAGCAGTCGAACCCGGGGGTACAATGAGCAGTTCTTC. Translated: CASSRTRGYNEQFF.

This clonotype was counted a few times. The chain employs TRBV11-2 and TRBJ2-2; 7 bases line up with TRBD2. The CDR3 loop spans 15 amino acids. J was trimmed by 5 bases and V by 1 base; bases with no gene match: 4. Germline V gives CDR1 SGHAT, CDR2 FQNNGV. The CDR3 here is CASSLAFGGTGELFF. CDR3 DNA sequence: TGTGCCAGCAGCTTAGCGTTCGGGGGGACCGGGGAGCTGTTTTTT. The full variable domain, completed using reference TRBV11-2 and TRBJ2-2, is EAGVAQSPRYKIIEKRQSVAFWCNPISGHATLYWYQQILGQGPKLLIQFQNNGVVDDSQLPKDRFSAERLKGVDSTLKIQPAKLEDSAVYLCASSLAFGGTGELFFGEGSRLTVL.

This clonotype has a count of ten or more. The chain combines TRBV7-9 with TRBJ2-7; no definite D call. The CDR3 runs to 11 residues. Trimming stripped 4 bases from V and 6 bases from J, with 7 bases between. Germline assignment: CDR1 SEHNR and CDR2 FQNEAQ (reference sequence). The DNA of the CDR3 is TGTGCCAGCAGCTCCCCCCCCGAGCAGTACTTC. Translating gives CASSSPPEQYF.

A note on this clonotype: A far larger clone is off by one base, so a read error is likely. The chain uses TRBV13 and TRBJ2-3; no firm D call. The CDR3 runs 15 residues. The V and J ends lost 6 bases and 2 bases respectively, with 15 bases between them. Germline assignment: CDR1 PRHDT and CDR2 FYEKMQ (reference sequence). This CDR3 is CASSGVSPNTDTQYF. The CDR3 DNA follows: TGTGCCAGCAGTGGAGTCTCCCCGAACACAGATACGCAGTATTTT.